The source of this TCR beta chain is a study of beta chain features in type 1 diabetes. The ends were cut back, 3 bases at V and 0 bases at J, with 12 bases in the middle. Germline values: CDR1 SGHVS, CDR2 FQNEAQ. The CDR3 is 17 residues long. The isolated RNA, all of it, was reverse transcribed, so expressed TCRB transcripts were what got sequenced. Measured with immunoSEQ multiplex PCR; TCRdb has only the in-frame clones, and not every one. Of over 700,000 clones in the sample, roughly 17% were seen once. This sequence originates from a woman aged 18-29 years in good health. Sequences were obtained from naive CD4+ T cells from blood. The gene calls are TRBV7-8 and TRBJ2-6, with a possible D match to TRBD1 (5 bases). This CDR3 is CASSFIRGYSGANVLTF. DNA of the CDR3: TGTGCCAGCAGCTTTATTAGGGGTTACTCTGGGGCCAACGTCCTGACTTTC.